These T cell receptor beta chains were read from a single sample in a study of T cell clones after liver transplantation. Profiling relied on immunoSEQ multiplex PCR, and the TCRdb table lists in-frame clones only, not all of them. The sample includes 51,000 or so clones, 80% to 90% of them seen just once. The sequencing used CD8+ T cells from blood, collected 12 months after liver transplant. The receptor source for this set is a human patient who received a liver transplant. Some T cells may originate from the graft donor. Both conserved end residues are trimmed from each CDR3.

TRBJ2-1	TRBV19	ASSIQGALNEQF
TRBJ1-1	TRBV27	ASSFLPTSTEAF
TRBJ2-1	TRBV7-9	ASSLASTIEQF
TRBJ2-1	TRBV21-1	ASSKRNRHMSSYNEQF
TRBJ1-2	TRBV28	ASSLRGWGRDGYT
TRBJ2-3	TRBV5-1	ASSLRGTDTQY
TRBJ2-7	TRBV6-1	ASQDGHSYEQY
TRBJ1-1	TRBV5-1	ASSLEGQARFMNTEAF
TRBJ1-1	TRBV7-3	ASSSLGSEAF
TRBJ2-7	TRBV7-9	ASSLIGEQY
TRBJ2-3	TRBV25-1	ASSESATPDTDTQY
TRBJ2-6	TRBV7-9	AGRSGANVLT
TRBJ2-6	TRBV27	ASSGGLSSGANVLT
TRBJ2-3	TRBV15	ATSRADRGRSRDTQY
TRBJ2-1	TRBV28	ASSLTPGRTYNEQF
TRBJ1-5	TRBV2	ASNRGNQPQH
TRBJ1-2	TRBV29-1	SVGGINYGYT
TRBJ2-1	TRBV7-2	ASSFLAASPNNEQF
TRBJ2-1	TRBV28	ASSSPSQGDNEQF
TRBJ2-7	TRBV5-4	ASSSRVGGNHEQY
TRBJ2-3	TRBV30	AWSVAGHTDTQY
TRBJ1-2	TRBV2	AREGQAVNYGYT
TRBJ2-7	TRBV19	ASRSAAHSYEQY